This T cell receptor (beta chain) stems from a study of shared clonotypes between healthy human individuals. Turning to the study itself: Contributing individuals were a couple of females and a few males aged 18 to 49. The plates for each donor numbered three CD4 naive, three CD4 memory, two CD8 naive and one CD8 memory.

Libraries were prepared by immunoSEQ multiplex PCR; TCRdb keeps only in-frame clonotypes and omits some of them. The sample includes around 990,000 clones, 77% seen only once; the top ten take approximately 0.95%. The CDR3 has 11 residues. V shed 3 bases and J shed 7 bases, with 9 bases lying between them. Germline V gene lookup returns CDR1 DFQATT and CDR2 SNEGSKA (reference sequence). With respect to this clone: The antigen is undetermined.

Study-level results: Owing to a small donor count, the genetic and exposure-history diversity represented was limited. Naive CD4 clonotype sharing across a few donors was approximately 5%.

This TCR was recovered from a man aged 18 to 29 in good health. Some clones in this sample may be carry-over from other donors' samples. Input material: memory CD4+ T cells from PBMCs. Subset meaning: CD45RA-negative fraction. The chain has TRBV20-1 and TRBJ1-1; D call uncertain. The CDR3 loop reads CSAREGSEAFF. CDR3 nucleotide sequence: TGCAGTGCTAGGGAAGGGAGTGAAGCTTTCTTT.